The present entry profiles one T cell receptor beta chain with its context. This entry belongs to a study of blood T cell repertoires in COVID-19. Study details: COVID-19 samples, acute and convalescent, were from the United States, Italy and Spain. Sample material is recorded as cDNA or gDNA derived from T cells, B-cell-depleted T cells, or PBMCs.

Germline CDR1 reads MGHRA; CDR2 reads YSYEKL. Trimming removed 4 bases at V and 0 bases at J, with 15 bases between. The CDR3 is 16 amino acids. Per the authors' pipeline: Counts of nucleated cells, estimated from reference gene primer amplification, were obtained. Clones were read by immunoSEQ multiplex PCR, and TCRdb kept only the in-frame ones, dropping some. Clone size and V and J calls were adopted from that table, with D and trimming inferred from the DNA. The data hold fewer than 350,000 clones, with about four fifths observed a single time. This rearrangement joins TRBV4-1 to TRBJ1-1, with D perhaps matching TRBD1 (6 bases). This TCR derives from a woman between 55 and 75 years old with active or convalescent COVID-19. The sample taken for sequencing was peripheral blood. CDR3 in amino acids: CASSPLKGGVNTEAFF. In DNA form, the CDR3 reads TGCGCCAGCAGCCCCCTTAAGGGGGGGGTGAACACTGAAGCTTTCTTT.